A single sample gave rise to the 19 T cell receptor beta chains below, sequenced in a study of shared clonotypes between healthy human individuals. Generated by immunoSEQ multiplex PCR, the TCRdb table keeps only in-frame clones and is missing some. This table holds about 700,000 clones, 74% found once. The sample taken for sequencing was memory CD4+ T cells sorted from blood. Subset defined: CD45RA-negative fraction. The receptor source for this set is a woman in her twenties or thirties in good health.

This chain links TRBV30 with TRBJ2-1, with 7 nucleotides matching TRBD2. This CDR3 region has 13 residues. The germline CDR1 and CDR2 sequences are GTSNPN and SVGIG (reference sequence). V shed 3 bases and J 8 bases; nucleotides not matched to a gene: 7. CDR3 residues: CAWRGGSADEQFF. In nucleotides, the CDR3 is TGTGCCTGGAGGGGCGGGAGCGCGGATGAGCAGTTCTTC.

The chain joins TRBV28 to TRBJ1-1; the match to TRBD1 covers 7 bases. Germline V gene lookup returns CDR1 MDHEN and CDR2 SYDVKM. This CDR3 contains 17 residues. The V and J ends lost 6 bases and 1 base, in that order; junction bases with no gene match: 14. The CDR3 loop is CASRDRPGQTKNTEAFF. The CDR3 nucleotides are TGTGCCAGCAGAGACCGCCCGGGACAGACCAAGAACACTGAAGCTTTCTTT.

CDR3: CASSRQRDREKAFF. CDR3 bases: TGTGCCAGCAGCCGGCAAAGGGACAGGGAAAAAGCTTTCTTT. This chain uses TRBV7-8 with TRBJ1-1, with 9 bases fitting TRBD1. CDR3 length equals 14 residues. V shed 5 bases, J shed 9 bases, and the junction held 10 bases outside the gene matches. The germline CDR1 and CDR2 sequences are SGHVS and FQNEAQ.

This clone was seen ten or more times. The V gene is TRBV18, the J gene TRBJ2-7, with TRBD2 matching over 9 bases. V was pared by 3 bases and J by 7 bases, with 16 bases of the junction left unmatched. The CDR3 is 17 residues long. Germline loops: CDR1 KGHSH, CDR2 LQKENI. The CDR3 sequence is CASSPAGGGLLVREQYF. The CDR3 DNA reads as TGTGCCAGCTCACCCGCGGGGGGGGGACTACTGGTTCGGGAGCAGTACTTC.

The chain couples TRBV5-1 to TRBJ2-7, with D uncertain. Germline V lookup: CDR1 SGHRS, CDR2 YFSETQ. The CDR3 runs 12 residues. Trimming shortened V by 4 bases and J by 7 bases, and 12 bases separated the two germline ends. The CDR3, as DNA: TGCGCCAGCAGCCCCCATCTTGGGGAGCAGTACTTC. Its translation: CASSPHLGEQYF.

V gene TRBV7-3 combines with J gene TRBJ1-1; a weak D match, TRBD1 (5 bases). Germline values: CDR1 SGHTA, CDR2 FQGTGA. Trimming took off 2 bases at V and 3 bases at J, with 10 bases between the two ends. The CDR3 length is 14 residues. Written as DNA, the CDR3 is TGTGCCAGCAGCTTATTCGGGGGAGACACTGAAGCTTTCTTT. It yields the protein CASSLFGGDTEAFF.

Written as DNA, the CDR3 is TGCGCCAGCAGCCCCGGGACCATGTACAATGAGCAGTTCTTC. Translating it yields CASSPGTMYNEQFF. The chain links TRBV5-1 to TRBJ2-1; D assignment may be TRBD1 or TRBD2 (5 bases each). The germline CDR1 and CDR2 sequences are SGHRS and YFSETQ. The CDR3 runs 14 residues. Trimming cost V 4 bases and J 4 bases, with 12 bases left between them. Full variable domain (rest looked up from reference TRBV5-1 and TRBJ2-1): KAGVTQTPRYLIKTRGQQVTLSCSPISGHRSVSWYQQTPGQGLQFLFEYFSETQRNKGNFPGRFSGRQFSNSRSEMNVSTLELGDSALYLCASSPGTMYNEQFFGPGTRLTVL.

This clone was counted at least ten times. This chain links TRBV6-5 with TRBJ2-1; the match to TRBD2 covers 9 bases. V dropped 5 bases and J dropped 13; count of bases not matched to a gene: 3. Per the germline V gene, CDR1 is MNHEY and CDR2 is SVGAGI. CDR3 length: 11 residues. The CDR3 loop is CASSNSGSQFF. The CDR3 DNA follows: TGTGCCAGCAGTAATAGCGGGAGCCAGTTCTTC.

The chain has TRBV4-2 and TRBJ1-2; D call uncertain. This CDR3 is 14 amino acids long. The V end was cut by 2 bases, the J end by 3 bases, with 10 bases between. CDR1 is LGHNA and CDR2 is YNFKEQ in the germline V gene. Here the CDR3 reads CASSQPDGDYGYTF. CDR3 bases: TGTGCCAGCAGCCAACCGGACGGAGACTATGGCTACACCTTC.

CDR3 in DNA: TGTGCCACCAGCAGAGATCAAGGACAGGGGATCTGGGTGGGCAATCAGCCCCAGCATTTT. Protein: CATSRDQGQGIWVGNQPQHF. The rearrangement joins TRBV15 to TRBJ1-5; 9 nucleotides match TRBD1. After removal of 0 bases from V and 2 bases from J, the junction contained 14 bases not matched to a gene. The germline V gene encodes CDR1 LNHNV and CDR2 YYDKDF (reference sequence). This CDR3 has 20 residues. The full variable domain, with the rest looked up from reference TRBV15 and TRBJ1-5, is DAMVIQNPRYQVTQFGKPVTLSCSQTLNHNVMYWYQQKSSQAPKLLFHYYDKDFNNEADTPDNFQSRRPNTSFCFLDIRSPGLGDTAMYLCATSRDQGQGIWVGNQPQHFGDGTRLSIL.

The chain combines TRBV5-1 with TRBJ1-1, with 8 bases identical to TRBD1. This CDR3 has 17 amino acids. V shed 5 bases and J 0 bases; nucleotides not matched to a gene: 12. Germline V lookup: CDR1 SGHRS, CDR2 YFSETQ. CDR3 DNA: TGCGCCAGCAGTTACACTAACAGGGGGATCATGAACACTGAAGCTTTCTTT. Protein product: CASSYTNRGIMNTEAFF.

V usage is TRBV10-3 and J usage is TRBJ2-5; 9 nucleotides align to TRBD1. Judging by the DNA end, TRBJ2-7 fits better; the J call may be wrong. The CDR3 sequence is 15 residues long. CDR1 and CDR2 (germline): ENHRY, SYGVKD. CDR3 sequence reads: CAISNTGQGQYEQYF. Here the CDR3 DNA reads TGTGCCATCTCAAATACGGGACAGGGCCAATACGAGCAGTACTTC.

DNA for the CDR3: TGTGCCAGCAGCTTAGCGAGGACAGGGTCGGGCAATGAGCAGTTCTTC. It yields the protein CASSLARTGSGNEQFF. The V and J genes are TRBV7-8 and TRBJ2-1, with 8 bases identical to TRBD1. Germline V CDR1 and CDR2: SGHVS, FQNEAQ. V was pared by 0 bases and J by 6 bases, with 7 bases of the junction left unmatched. The CDR3 covers 16 residues.

The gene calls are TRBV28 and TRBJ2-7; D gene unclear. The V end was cut by 5 bases, the J end by 1 base, with 9 bases between. The CDR3 sequence is 13 residues long. CDR1 and CDR2 (germline): MDHEN, SYDVKM. The CDR3 protein is CASSLGLSYEQYF. The CDR3 DNA reads as TGTGCCAGCAGTCTCGGGTTATCCTACGAGCAGTACTTC.

This chain uses TRBV28 with TRBJ2-7; D is ambiguous. This CDR3 contains 14 residues. From germline, CDR1 is MDHEN and CDR2 SYDVKM. V lost 5 bases and J 2 bases, leaving 13 bases between the germline ends. This CDR3 is CASSPLLRTYEQYF. The CDR3 DNA is TGTGCCAGCAGTCCCCTTTTACGTACCTACGAGCAGTACTTC.

This chain joins TRBV28 and TRBJ1-2; the match to TRBD1 covers 10 bases. Germline V gene lookup returns CDR1 MDHEN and CDR2 SYDVKM. J lost 4 bases, V lost 1 base, and 9 bases had no gene match. The CDR3 loop spans 17 amino acids. The chain's CDR3 is CASSLYSSGTGVYGYTF. The CDR3 DNA reads as TGTGCCAGCAGTTTATATTCCTCTGGGACAGGGGTCTATGGCTACACCTTC.

This clone came up a few times. This chain uses TRBV11-2 with TRBJ2-7; perhaps TRBD2 as D (6 bases). The V gene lost 5 bases and the J gene lost 2 bases, with 16 bases spanning the gap. CDR3 length equals 15 residues. The germline V gene encodes CDR1 SGHAT and CDR2 FQNNGV. The CDR3 DNA sequence: TGTGCCAGCAGCACCTCCCCGGCGGGGCCCTACGAGCAGTACTTC. It translates to CASSTSPAGPYEQYF.

V gene TRBV7-7 combines with J gene TRBJ2-5; 8 bases match TRBD1. The CDR3 consists of 13 residues. CDR1 and CDR2 (germline): SSHAT, FNYEAQ (reference sequence). The J segment lost 5 bases and the V segment lost 5 bases, leaving 4 bases of the junction unmatched. CDR3: CASSPNRGETQYF. In DNA, the CDR3 is TGTGCCAGCAGCCCAAACAGGGGGGAGACCCAGTACTTC.

The chain has TRBV28 and TRBJ2-7; 12 bases line up with TRBD2. The V and J ends lost 7 bases and 7 bases, in that order; junction bases with no gene match: 11. The germline gives CDR1 MDHEN, CDR2 SYDVKM. CDR3 size: 15 residues. Written as DNA, the CDR3 is TGTGCCAGCATCCCCGCTAGCGGGAGGGTGGGTGAGCAGTACTTC. It specifies CASIPASGRVGEQYF.